The entry below describes one T cell receptor (beta chain). The target antigen is unknown. This CDR3 is 21 amino acids long. Germline V gives CDR1 MNHEY, CDR2 SMNVEV (reference sequence). J was trimmed by 0 bases and V by 5 bases; bases with no gene match: 15. This sample stems from a study of T cell responses to AZD1222 COVID-19 vaccine. TCRdb keeps only in-frame clones here, not all; method: immunoSEQ multiplex PCR. The sample holds some 130,000 clones, approximately 88% seen once. The study, taken as a whole, reports: Along spike, vaccine-associated CD4 TCRs were found throughout, with dominance at 160-218 and 743-854. Spike-specific TCRs gained breadth and depth after people received two AZD1222 doses.

The source of this sequence is an adult in good health. The chain uses TRBV27 and TRBJ2-6; 11 nucleotides align to TRBD1. The material was peripheral blood, obtained on day 0 of AZD1222 vaccination. The CDR3 nucleotides are TGTGCCAGCAGTCTTCATCACGGCGGACAGGGGGCTTACTCTGGGGCCAACGTCCTGACTTTC. It yields the protein CASSLHHGGQGAYSGANVLTF.